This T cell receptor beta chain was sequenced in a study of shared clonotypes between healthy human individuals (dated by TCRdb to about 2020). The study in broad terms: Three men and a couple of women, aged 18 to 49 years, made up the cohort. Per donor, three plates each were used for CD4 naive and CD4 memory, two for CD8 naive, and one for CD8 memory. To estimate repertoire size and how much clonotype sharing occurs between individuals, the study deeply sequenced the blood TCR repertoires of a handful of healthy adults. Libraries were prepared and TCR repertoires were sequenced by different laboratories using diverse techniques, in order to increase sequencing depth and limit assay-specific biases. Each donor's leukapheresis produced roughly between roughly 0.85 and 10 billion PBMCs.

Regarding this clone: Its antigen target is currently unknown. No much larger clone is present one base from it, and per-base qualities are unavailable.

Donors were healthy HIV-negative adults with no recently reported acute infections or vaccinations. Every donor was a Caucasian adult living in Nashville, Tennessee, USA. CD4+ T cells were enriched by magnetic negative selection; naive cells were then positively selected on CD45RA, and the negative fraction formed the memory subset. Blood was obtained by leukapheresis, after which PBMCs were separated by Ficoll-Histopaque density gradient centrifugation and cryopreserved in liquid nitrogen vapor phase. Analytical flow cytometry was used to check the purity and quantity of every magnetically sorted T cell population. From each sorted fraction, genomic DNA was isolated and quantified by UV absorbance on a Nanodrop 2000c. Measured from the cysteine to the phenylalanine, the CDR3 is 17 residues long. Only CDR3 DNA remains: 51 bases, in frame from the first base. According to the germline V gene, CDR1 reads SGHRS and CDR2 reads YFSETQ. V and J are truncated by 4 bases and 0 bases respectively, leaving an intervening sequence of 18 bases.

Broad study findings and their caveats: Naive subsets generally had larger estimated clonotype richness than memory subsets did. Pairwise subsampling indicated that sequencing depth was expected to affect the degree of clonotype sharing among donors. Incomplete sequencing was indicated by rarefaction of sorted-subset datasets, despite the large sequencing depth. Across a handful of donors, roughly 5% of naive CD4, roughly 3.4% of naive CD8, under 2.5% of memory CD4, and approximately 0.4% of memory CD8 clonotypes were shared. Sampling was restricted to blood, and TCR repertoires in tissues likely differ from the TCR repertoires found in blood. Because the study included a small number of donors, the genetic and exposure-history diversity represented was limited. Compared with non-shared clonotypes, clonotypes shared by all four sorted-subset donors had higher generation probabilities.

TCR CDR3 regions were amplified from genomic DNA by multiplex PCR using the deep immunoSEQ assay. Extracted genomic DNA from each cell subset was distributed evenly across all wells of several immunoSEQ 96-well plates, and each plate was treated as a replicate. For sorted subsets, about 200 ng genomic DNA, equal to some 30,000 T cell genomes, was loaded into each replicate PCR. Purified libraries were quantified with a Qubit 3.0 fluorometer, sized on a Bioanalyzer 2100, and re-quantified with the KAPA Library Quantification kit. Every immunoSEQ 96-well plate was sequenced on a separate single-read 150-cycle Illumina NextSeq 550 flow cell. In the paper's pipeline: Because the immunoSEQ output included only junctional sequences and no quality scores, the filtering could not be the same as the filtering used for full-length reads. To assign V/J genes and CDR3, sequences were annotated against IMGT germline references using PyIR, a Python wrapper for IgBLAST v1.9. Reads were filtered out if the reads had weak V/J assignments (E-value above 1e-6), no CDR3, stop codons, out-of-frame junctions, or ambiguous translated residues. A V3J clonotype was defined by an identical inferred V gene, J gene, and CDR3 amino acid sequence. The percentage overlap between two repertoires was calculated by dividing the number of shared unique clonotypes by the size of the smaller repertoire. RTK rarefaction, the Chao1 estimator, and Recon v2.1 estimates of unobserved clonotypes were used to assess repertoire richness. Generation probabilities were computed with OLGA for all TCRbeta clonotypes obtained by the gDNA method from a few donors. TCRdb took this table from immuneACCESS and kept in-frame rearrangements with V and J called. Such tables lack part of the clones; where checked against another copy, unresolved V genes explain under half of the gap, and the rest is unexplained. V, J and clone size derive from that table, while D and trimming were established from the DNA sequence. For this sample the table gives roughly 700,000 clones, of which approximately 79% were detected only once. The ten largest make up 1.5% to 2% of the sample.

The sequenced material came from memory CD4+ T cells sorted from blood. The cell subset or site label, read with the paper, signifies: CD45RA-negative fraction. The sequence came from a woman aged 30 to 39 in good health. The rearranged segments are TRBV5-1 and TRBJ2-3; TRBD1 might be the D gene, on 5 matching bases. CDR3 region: CASSLNIQATSTDTQYF. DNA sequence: TGCGCCAGCAGCCTAAACATACAGGCTACTAGCACAGATACGCAGTATTTT.